Listed here is a single TCR beta chain. Germline V gives CDR1 SGHAT, CDR2 FQDESV (reference sequence). The CDR3 contains 12 residues. Trimming removed 6 bases at V and 4 bases at J, with 9 bases between. Profiling relied on immunoSEQ multiplex PCR, and the TCRdb table lists in-frame clones only, not all of them. The profile covers about 160,000 clones, with about 81% appearing a single time and about a tenth taken by the ten largest. These data are taken from a study of blood T cell repertoires in COVID-19. On the study more broadly: Nucleic acid was either cDNA or gDNA, and it came from T cells, B-cell-depleted T cells, or PBMCs.

V usage is TRBV11-1 and J usage is TRBJ2-5, with D maybe TRBD2 (7 bases). The sequence was collected from a human donor in a cohort sampled during active COVID-19. Sequencing was performed on peripheral blood. The CDR3 DNA reads as TGTGCCAGCAGGGGAGGGGGAGAGACCCAGTACTTC. Residues: CASRGGGETQYF.